A selection of T cell receptor beta chains follows, all from one sample in a study of blood T cells in healthy people across ages. TCRdb reprocessed the 5' RACE reads via MiXCR and lists one record per CDR3 protein. The repertoire holds 500,000 to 700,000 distinct CDR3 sequences, with under 30% as singletons. The sequencing sample was made of blood. The receptors were sampled from a woman older than 75 in good health. CDR3s leave out the opening cysteine and the closing phenylalanine or tryptophan. D genes are given only for firm matches.

D gene: TRBD2; V gene: TRBV10-3; CDR3 length: 12; J gene: TRBJ2-7; CDR3 protein: ATMGGGAYYEQY
D gene: TRBD1; V gene: TRBV7-9; CDR3 length: 11; J gene: TRBJ1-5; CDR3 protein: ASSEDRAQPQH
D gene: NA; V gene: TRBV21-1; CDR3 length: 12; J gene: TRBJ2-4; CDR3 protein: ASSKSNRGNIQY
D gene: NA; V gene: TRBV25-1; CDR3 length: 12; J gene: TRBJ1-6; CDR3 protein: ASRLGADNSPLH
D gene: TRBD1; V gene: TRBV5-8; CDR3 length: 13; J gene: TRBJ2-3; CDR3 protein: AYPSRGPSTDTQY
D gene: TRBD1; V gene: TRBV6-2/TRBV6-3; CDR3 length: 12; J gene: TRBJ2-1; CDR3 protein: ASSQDRVVDEQF
D gene: TRBD1; V gene: TRBV29-1; CDR3 length: 11; J gene: TRBJ1-2; CDR3 protein: SVGGQGVGGYT
D gene: TRBD2; V gene: TRBV24-1; CDR3 length: 15; J gene: TRBJ2-3; CDR3 protein: ATSDPTPGLATDTQY
D gene: NA; V gene: TRBV6-6; CDR3 length: 11; J gene: TRBJ2-7; CDR3 protein: ASSYGGASEQY
D gene: TRBD1; V gene: TRBV3-1; CDR3 length: 13; J gene: TRBJ1-2; CDR3 protein: ASSPAPDRVYGYT
D gene: TRBD1; V gene: TRBV5-1; CDR3 length: 13; J gene: TRBJ1-1; CDR3 protein: ASSLSGQGASEAF
D gene: TRBD1; V gene: TRBV9; CDR3 length: 15; J gene: TRBJ1-4; CDR3 protein: ASSVGQGFATNEKLF
D gene: TRBD2; V gene: TRBV7-2; CDR3 length: 13; J gene: TRBJ2-3; CDR3 protein: ASSLGEGIQGTQY
D gene: TRBD1; V gene: TRBV28; CDR3 length: 17; J gene: TRBJ2-7; CDR3 protein: ASSLSEVLGDRETYEQY
D gene: NA; V gene: TRBV7-2; CDR3 length: 9; J gene: TRBJ1-2; CDR3 protein: ASSLALTYT
D gene: NA; V gene: TRBV27; CDR3 length: 13; J gene: TRBJ2-3; CDR3 protein: ASSLGRGVGDTQY
D gene: NA; V gene: TRBV6-5; CDR3 length: 9; J gene: TRBJ1-1; CDR3 protein: ASRSSTEAF
D gene: TRBD2; V gene: TRBV4-2; CDR3 length: 16; J gene: NA; CDR3 protein: ASSQALPGLASCYEQY
D gene: NA; V gene: TRBV27; CDR3 length: 12; J gene: TRBJ2-3; CDR3 protein: ASSPSPSTDTQY
D gene: NA; V gene: TRBV4-2; CDR3 length: 14; J gene: TRBJ2-6; CDR3 protein: ASSQDAGSGANVLT
D gene: TRBD1; V gene: TRBV29-1; CDR3 length: 12; J gene: TRBJ2-1; CDR3 protein: SARSRGRINEQF
D gene: TRBD2; V gene: TRBV29-1; CDR3 length: 11; J gene: TRBJ2-1; CDR3 protein: SVVAGGIETQF
D gene: TRBD2; V gene: TRBV6-2/TRBV6-3; CDR3 length: 13; J gene: NA; CDR3 protein: ASRFSGGTYNEQY
D gene: NA; V gene: TRBV15; CDR3 length: 15; J gene: TRBJ1-5; CDR3 protein: ATSREPQTGSNQPQH
D gene: NA; V gene: TRBV9; CDR3 length: 12; J gene: TRBJ2-1; CDR3 protein: ASSVAVRANEQF
D gene: NA; V gene: TRBV3-1; CDR3 length: 11; J gene: TRBJ1-1; CDR3 protein: ASSQGSFTEAF
D gene: TRBD2; V gene: TRBV12-3/TRBV12-4; CDR3 length: 12; J gene: TRBJ2-3; CDR3 protein: ANSLLAESDAQY
D gene: NA; V gene: TRBV2; CDR3 length: 17; J gene: TRBJ2-6; CDR3 protein: ASSEAPPGGTSGANVLT
D gene: TRBD1; V gene: TRBV5-6; CDR3 length: 14; J gene: TRBJ2-1; CDR3 protein: ASSLTRGRVGNEQF
D gene: NA; V gene: TRBV6-5; CDR3 length: 14; J gene: TRBJ2-6; CDR3 protein: ASSYLRWSGANVLT
D gene: TRBD1; V gene: TRBV28; CDR3 length: 12; J gene: TRBJ1-2; CDR3 protein: ASSDYQGAHGYT
D gene: TRBD1; V gene: TRBV10-3; CDR3 length: 13; J gene: TRBJ2-3; CDR3 protein: AINTGQGTVDTQY
D gene: TRBD1; V gene: TRBV5-1; CDR3 length: 12; J gene: TRBJ1-2; CDR3 protein: ASSLFGQGWYYT
D gene: TRBD1; V gene: TRBV28; CDR3 length: 13; J gene: TRBJ2-7; CDR3 protein: ASSLSGTGVNEQY
D gene: NA; V gene: TRBV3-1; CDR3 length: 12; J gene: TRBJ1-3; CDR3 protein: ASSQGQRGNTIY
D gene: TRBD1; V gene: TRBV2; CDR3 length: 12; J gene: TRBJ2-7; CDR3 protein: ASIIHRDRAEQY
D gene: TRBD1; V gene: TRBV4-3; CDR3 length: 13; J gene: TRBJ1-1; CDR3 protein: ASSQDGTVNTEAF
D gene: TRBD1; V gene: TRBV6-2/TRBV6-3; CDR3 length: 15; J gene: TRBJ1-1; CDR3 protein: ASRRQGAGRLNTEAF
D gene: NA; V gene: TRBV6-5; CDR3 length: 13; J gene: TRBJ2-5; CDR3 protein: ASSYRAGKSETQY
D gene: NA; V gene: TRBV19; CDR3 length: 11; J gene: TRBJ1-1; CDR3 protein: ASTTRPGIEAF
D gene: NA; V gene: TRBV30; CDR3 length: 11; J gene: NA; CDR3 protein: AWSGGPQETQY
D gene: NA; V gene: TRBV7-9; CDR3 length: 13; J gene: TRBJ1-1; CDR3 protein: ASSFSGLLNTEAF
D gene: NA; V gene: TRBV30; CDR3 length: 12; J gene: TRBJ2-1; CDR3 protein: ACLELTVYNEQF
D gene: NA; V gene: TRBV7-2; CDR3 length: 13; J gene: TRBJ1-5; CDR3 protein: ASSQSPGSNQPQH
D gene: TRBD1; V gene: TRBV7-2; CDR3 length: 12; J gene: TRBJ1-2; CDR3 protein: ASSADRASYGYT
D gene: NA; V gene: TRBV6-2/TRBV6-3; CDR3 length: 13; J gene: TRBJ1-1; CDR3 protein: ASSYSRGLNTVAF
D gene: TRBD2; V gene: TRBV30; CDR3 length: 13; J gene: TRBJ2-3; CDR3 protein: ACSGASGGTDTQY
D gene: NA; V gene: TRBV3-1; CDR3 length: 11; J gene: TRBJ1-2; CDR3 protein: ASSQGSTYGYT
D gene: NA; V gene: TRBV29-1; CDR3 length: 12; J gene: TRBJ2-2; CDR3 protein: SVVRGPSTGELF
D gene: TRBD2; V gene: TRBV5-4; CDR3 length: 13; J gene: TRBJ2-1; CDR3 protein: ASSSSGGASHEQF
D gene: TRBD1; V gene: TRBV6-2/TRBV6-3; CDR3 length: 13; J gene: TRBJ1-6; CDR3 protein: ASSYSGRGNSPLH